A single sample gave rise to the 18 T cell receptor beta chains below, sequenced in a study of blood T cell repertoires in COVID-19. Some clones are missing from TCRdb's copy, which holds only in-frame ones; the method was immunoSEQ multiplex PCR. The data show around 300,000 clones, approximately 88% seen once. Material for sequencing was PBMCs or T cells enriched from blood (not recorded which). Every receptor here comes from a woman aged 40 to 50 who had recovered from COVID-19.

The chain couples TRBV18 to TRBJ2-1, with 12 bases lining up with TRBD1. V was clipped by 5 bases and J by 8 bases; unmatched bases: 4. Germline CDR1 KGHSH, CDR2 LQKENI. This CDR3 spans 14 amino acids. The CDR3 DNA sequence: TGTGCCAGCTCATCGGGACAGGGGGCCGATGAGCAGTTCTTC. Protein: CASSSGQGADEQFF.

The rearrangement uses TRBV3-1 (or the pseudogene TRBV3-2) and TRBJ1-3; possibly TRBD1 for D (5 bases). Germline V gives CDR1 LGHDT, CDR2 YNNKEL (reference sequence). V lost 1 base to trimming and J lost 0 bases, with 10 bases between them. The CDR3 is 16 amino acids. DNA of the CDR3: TGTGCCAGCAGCCAAGGTTGGGGGGGCTCTGGAAACACCATATATTTT. Translated: CASSQGWGGSGNTIYF.

This chain links TRBV9 with TRBJ2-1; 7 bases map to TRBD2. The V gene end was trimmed by 0 bases and the J gene end by 4 bases; junction bases not matched to a gene: 7. There are 16 residues in the CDR3. Germline values: CDR1 SGDLS, CDR2 YYNGEE. CDR3 bases: TGTGCCAGCAGCGTAGGAGGGACTATGGGATACAATGAGCAGTTCTTC. Its translation: CASSVGGTMGYNEQFF. The full variable domain, rest sourced from reference TRBV9 and TRBJ2-1, is DSGVTQTPKHLITATGQRVTLRCSPRSGDLSVYWYQQSLDQGLQFLIQYYNGEERAKGNILERFSAQQFPDLHSELNLSSLELGDSALYFCASSVGGTMGYNEQFFGPGTRLTVL.

This clone has only one observation. This chain joins TRBV2 and TRBJ2-5, with 7 nucleotides matching TRBD1. Germline assignment: CDR1 SNHLY and CDR2 FYNNEI. This CDR3 has 15 residues. V trimming: 7 bases; J trimming: 4 bases; junction bases outside the gene matches: 12. CDR3 amino acids: CASTRRIRGSETQYF. The CDR3 DNA reads TGTGCCAGCACCCGACGAATCAGGGGGTCAGAGACCCAGTACTTC.

The chain joins TRBV7-6 to TRBJ2-3, with TRBD2 identical over 11 bases. V shed 4 bases, J shed 5 bases, and the junction held 17 bases outside the gene matches. CDR1 SGHVS and CDR2 FNYEAQ come from the germline V gene. The length of the CDR3 is 19 residues. The CDR3 loop reads CASSWGGLAGHSARDTQYF. The CDR3 DNA is TGTGCCAGCAGCTGGGGAGGACTAGCGGGCCACTCTGCGAGAGATACGCAGTATTTT. Full variable domain (missing parts from reference TRBV7-6 and TRBJ2-3): GAGVSQSPRYKVTKRGQDVALRCDPISGHVSLYWYRQALGQGPEFLTYFNYEAQQDKSGLPNDRFSAERPEGSISTLTIQRTEQRDSAMYRCASSWGGLAGHSARDTQYFGPGTRLTVL.

CDR3 bases: TGTGCCAGCACCCCCCCGGGGCGGGAGGTGCCCTCCTACGAGCAGTACTTC. Translated: CASTPPGREVPSYEQYF. This chain links TRBV9 with TRBJ2-7, with 8 bases identical to TRBD2. Germline V CDR1 and CDR2: SGDLS, YYNGEE. The CDR3 is 17 amino acids. V shed 6 bases, J shed 0 bases, and the junction held 14 bases outside the gene matches. Supplemented by reference TRBV9 and TRBJ2-7, the full variable domain reads DSGVTQTPKHLITATGQRVTLRCSPRSGDLSVYWYQQSLDQGLQFLIQYYNGEERAKGNILERFSAQQFPDLHSELNLSSLELGDSALYFCASTPPGREVPSYEQYFGPGTRLTVT.

The chain links TRBV7-8 to TRBJ2-3; TRBD2 aligns across 15 bases. The trim removed 1 base at V and 4 bases at J, leaving 6 bases unmatched. The CDR3 covers 18 residues. From germline, CDR1 is SGHVS and CDR2 FQNEAQ. CDR3 amino acids: CASSLVRGLAGGPDTQYF. The CDR3 coding sequence is TGTGCCAGCAGCTTAGTGCGGGGACTAGCGGGAGGACCAGATACGCAGTATTTT. The full variable domain, completed using reference TRBV7-8 and TRBJ2-3, is GAGVSQSPRYKVAKRGQDVALRCDPISGHVSLFWYQQALGQGPEFLTYFQNEAQLDKSGLPSDRFFAERPEGSVSTLKIQRTQQEDSAVYLCASSLVRGLAGGPDTQYFGPGTRLTVL.

The chain employs TRBV3-1 (or the pseudogene TRBV3-2) and TRBJ2-4; tentatively, D is TRBD2 (6 bases). V was shortened by 4 bases and J by 0 bases, with 10 bases between the two germline ends. CDR1 and CDR2 from the germline V gene are LGHDT and YNNKEL (reference sequence). CDR3 length: 15 amino acids. The CDR3 sequence is CASSPGDPAKNIQYF. As DNA, the CDR3 is TGTGCCAGCAGCCCGGGGGATCCAGCCAAAAACATTCAGTACTTC.

There are a few counts of this clone. This rearrangement joins TRBV27 to TRBJ2-2, with TRBD2 matching over 13 bases. The J segment lost 4 bases and the V segment lost 5 bases, leaving 7 bases of the junction unmatched. CDR1 and CDR2 from the germline V gene are MNHEY and SMNVEV (reference sequence). CDR3 length equals 17 residues. The CDR3 DNA is TGTGCCAGCAGTCCGGGACTAGCGGGATTTGGCACCGGGGAGCTGTTTTTT. Amino acid sequence: CASSPGLAGFGTGELFF.

This clone is a singleton in its sample. One end of the junction does not line up with germline, which may come from a read error. This chain's CDR3 is CASSLTTSGNTGELFF. CDR3 DNA: TGTGCCAGCAGCCTAACGACTAGCGGGAACACCGGGGAGCTGTTTTTT. The gene calls are TRBV7-3 and TRBJ2-2; TRBD2 aligns across 9 bases. Germline V gives CDR1 SGHTA, CDR2 FQGTGA. The CDR3 covers 16 residues.

This CDR3 reads CASSSEEANNEKLFF. In DNA form, the CDR3 reads TGTGCCAGTAGTAGCGAGGAGGCGAATAATGAAAAACTGTTTTTT. The rearrangement uses TRBV19 and TRBJ1-4, with no clear D. The germline V gene encodes CDR1 LNHDA and CDR2 SQIVND (reference sequence). Trimming removed 4 bases at V and 4 bases at J, with 13 bases between. The CDR3 is 15 amino acids.

The genes are TRBV5-1 and TRBJ1-1, with D possibly TRBD1 on 6 matching bases. Trimming removed 7 bases at V and 3 bases at J, with 16 bases between. CDR3 length: 14 residues. Per germline, CDR1 SGHRS and CDR2 YFSETQ. The CDR3 reads CASGGGVWDTEAFF. The CDR3 DNA reads as TGCGCCAGCGGGGGGGGCGTTTGGGACACTGAAGCTTTCTTT.

This clone was recorded a few times. This chain links TRBV2 with TRBJ1-2; perhaps TRBD1 as D (5 bases). V shed 3 bases and J shed 4 bases, with 15 bases lying between them. The germline CDR1 and CDR2 sequences are SNHLY and FYNNEI. The CDR3 spans 15 residues. The CDR3 loop reads CASSEPGLGGYGYTF. CDR3 nucleotides: TGTGCCAGCAGTGAGCCGGGACTCGGAGGCTATGGCTACACCTTC. Full variable domain (rest looked up from reference TRBV2 and TRBJ1-2): EPEVTQTPSHQVTQMGQEVILRCVPISNHLYFYWYRQILGQKVEFLVSFYNNEISEKSEIFDDQFSVERPDGSNFTLKIRSTKLEDSAMYFCASSEPGLGGYGYTFGSGTRLTVV.

The chain joins TRBV7-3 to TRBJ2-7; TRBD1 matches at 7 bases. Germline V lookup: CDR1 SGHTA, CDR2 FQGTGA. The trim removed 0 bases at V and 1 base at J, leaving 9 bases unmatched. The CDR3 is 17 amino acids. DNA of the CDR3: TGTGCCAGCAGCTTAACGGCCCTACAGGGGACGTCCTACGAGCAGTACTTC. Encoded protein: CASSLTALQGTSYEQYF.

This clone was seen more than once but under ten times. V is TRBV5-1 and J is TRBJ2-1, with TRBD2 matching 11 bases. V was clipped by 4 bases and J by 4 bases; unmatched bases: 4. The CDR3 totals 15 residues. CDR1 and CDR2 (germline): SGHRS, YFSETQ. The CDR3 loop reads CASSITSGGYNEQFF. CDR3 DNA: TGCGCCAGCAGCATTACTAGCGGGGGTTACAATGAGCAGTTCTTC.

V gene TRBV28 combines with J gene TRBJ1-1, with D possibly being TRBD1 (5 bases). Trimming took off 6 bases at V and 1 base at J, with 6 bases between the two ends. This CDR3 comprises 12 residues. CDR1 is MDHEN, CDR2 SYDVKM, per germline. Here the CDR3 reads CASRGGNTEAFF. CDR3 in DNA: TGTGCCAGCAGGGGGGGGAACACTGAAGCTTTCTTT.

The V and J genes are TRBV5-5 and TRBJ1-6; D ambiguous. The V gene's germline CDR1 is SGHKS and CDR2 YYEKEE (reference sequence). CDR3 size: 14 residues. V shed 4 bases and J shed 3 bases, with 8 bases lying between them. The chain's CDR3 is CASSLRFYNSPLHF. CDR3 in DNA: TGTGCCAGCAGCCTCAGGTTCTATAATTCACCCCTCCACTTT.

The rearrangement uses TRBV7-2 and TRBJ2-1; D remains unclear. In germline, CDR1 is SGHTA, CDR2 FQGNSA. The CDR3 is made up of 14 amino acids. With 0 bases removed from V and 7 bases from J, the gap between germline ends came to 10 bases. CDR3 coding DNA: TGTGCCAGCAGCTTAGCTCTCCTTCGGAATGAGCAGTTCTTC. Translating gives CASSLALLRNEQFF.